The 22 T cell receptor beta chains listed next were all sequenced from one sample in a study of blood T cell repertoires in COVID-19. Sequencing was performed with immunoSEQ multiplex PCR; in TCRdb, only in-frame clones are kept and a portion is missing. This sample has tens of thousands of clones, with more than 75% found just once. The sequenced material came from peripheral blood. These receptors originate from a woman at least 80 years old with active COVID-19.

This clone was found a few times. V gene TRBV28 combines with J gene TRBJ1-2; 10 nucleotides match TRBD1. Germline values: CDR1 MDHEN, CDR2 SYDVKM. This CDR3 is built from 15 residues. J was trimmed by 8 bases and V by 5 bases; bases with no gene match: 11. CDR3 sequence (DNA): TGTGCCAGCAGTCCCAGGTGGACAGGGGGTAGGGGCTACACCTTC. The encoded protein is CASSPRWTGGRGYTF.

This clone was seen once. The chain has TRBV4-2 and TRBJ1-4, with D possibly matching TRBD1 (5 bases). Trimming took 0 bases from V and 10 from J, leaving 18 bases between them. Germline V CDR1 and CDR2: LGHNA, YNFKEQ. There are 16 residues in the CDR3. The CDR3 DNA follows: TGTGCCAGCAGCCAAGATATTAGGGCAGGGTACGGAAAACTGTTTTTT. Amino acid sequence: CASSQDIRAGYGKLFF.

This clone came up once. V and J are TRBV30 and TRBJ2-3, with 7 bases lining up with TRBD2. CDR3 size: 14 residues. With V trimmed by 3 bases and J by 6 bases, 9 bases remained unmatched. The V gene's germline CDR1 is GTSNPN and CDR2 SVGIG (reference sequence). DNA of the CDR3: TGTGCCTGGAGGGCTCTAGCGGCTGGGGATACGCAGTATTTT. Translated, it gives CAWRALAAGDTQYF.

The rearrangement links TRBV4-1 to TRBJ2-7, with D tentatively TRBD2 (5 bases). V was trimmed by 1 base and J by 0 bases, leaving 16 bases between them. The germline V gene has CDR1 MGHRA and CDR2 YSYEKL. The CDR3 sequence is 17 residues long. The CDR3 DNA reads TGCGCCAGCAGCCAAGGTGGGGTTCCGGGGATCTCCTACGAGCAGTACTTC. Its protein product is CASSQGGVPGISYEQYF.

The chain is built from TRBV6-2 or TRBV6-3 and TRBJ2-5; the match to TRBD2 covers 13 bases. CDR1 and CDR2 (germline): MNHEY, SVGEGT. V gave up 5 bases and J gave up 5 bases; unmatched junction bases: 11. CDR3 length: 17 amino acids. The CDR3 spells CASSLLRTSGSSETQYF. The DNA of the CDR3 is TGTGCCAGCAGTCTGCTTAGGACTAGCGGGAGTTCGGAGACCCAGTACTTC.

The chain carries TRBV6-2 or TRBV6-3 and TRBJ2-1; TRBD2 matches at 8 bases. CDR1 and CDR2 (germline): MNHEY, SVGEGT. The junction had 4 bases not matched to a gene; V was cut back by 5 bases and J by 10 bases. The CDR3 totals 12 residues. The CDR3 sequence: CASSGTSREQFF. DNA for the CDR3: TGTGCCAGCAGTGGGACTAGTCGGGAGCAGTTCTTC.

The CDR3 region has the DNA TGTGCCAGCAGCCGAGGTTTTGGCAATGAGCAGTTCTTC. It yields the protein CASSRGFGNEQFF. The chain uses TRBV7-2 and TRBJ2-1; D not resolved. The CDR3 is made up of 13 amino acids. Germline values: CDR1 SGHTA, CDR2 FQGNSA. Trimming stripped 5 bases from V and 6 bases from J, with 11 bases between.

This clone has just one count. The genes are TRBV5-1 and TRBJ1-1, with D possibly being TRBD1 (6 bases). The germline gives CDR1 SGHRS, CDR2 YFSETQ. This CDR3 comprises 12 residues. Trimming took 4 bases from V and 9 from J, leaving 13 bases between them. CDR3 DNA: TGCGCCAGCAGCCCGGACAGTGTTCAAGCTTTCTTT. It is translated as CASSPDSVQAFF.

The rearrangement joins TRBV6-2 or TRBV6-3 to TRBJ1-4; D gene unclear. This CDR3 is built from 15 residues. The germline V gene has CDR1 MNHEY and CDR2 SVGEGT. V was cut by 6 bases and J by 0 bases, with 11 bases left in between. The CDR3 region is CASSPWRTTNEKLFF. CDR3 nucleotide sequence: TGTGCCAGCAGCCCCTGGAGAACAACTAATGAAAAACTGTTTTTT.

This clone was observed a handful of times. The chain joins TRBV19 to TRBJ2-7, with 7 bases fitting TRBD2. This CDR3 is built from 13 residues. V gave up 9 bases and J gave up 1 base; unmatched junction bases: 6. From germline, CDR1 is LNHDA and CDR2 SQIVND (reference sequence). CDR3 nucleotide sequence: TGTGCCAGCACGGGGGAGGGGTCCTACGAGCAGTACTTC. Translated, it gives CASTGEGSYEQYF. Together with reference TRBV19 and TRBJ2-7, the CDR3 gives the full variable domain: DGGITQSPKYLFRKEGQNVTLSCEQNLNHDAMYWYRQDPGQGLRLIYYSQIVNDFQKGDIAEGYSVSREKKESFPLTVTSAQKNPTAFYLCASTGEGSYEQYFGPGTRLTVT.

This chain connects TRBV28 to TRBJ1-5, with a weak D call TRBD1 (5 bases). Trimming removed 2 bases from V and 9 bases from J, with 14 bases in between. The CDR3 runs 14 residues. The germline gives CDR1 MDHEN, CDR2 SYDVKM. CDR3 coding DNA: TGTGCCAGCAGTTTAGGGACCCGGGGAGGGCCCCAGCATTTT. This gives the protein CASSLGTRGGPQHF. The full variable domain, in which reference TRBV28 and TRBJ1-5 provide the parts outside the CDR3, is DVKVTQSSRYLVKRTGEKVFLECVQDMDHENMFWYRQDPGLGLRLIYFSYDVKMKEKGDIPEGYSVSREKKERFSLILESASTNQTSMYLCASSLGTRGGPQHFGDGTRLSIL.

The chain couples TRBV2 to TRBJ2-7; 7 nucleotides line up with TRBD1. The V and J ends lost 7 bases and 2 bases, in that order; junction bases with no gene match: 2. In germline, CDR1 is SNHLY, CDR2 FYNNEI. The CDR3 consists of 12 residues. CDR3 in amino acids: CASKRGPYEQYF. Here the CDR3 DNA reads TGTGCCAGCAAGAGGGGGCCCTACGAGCAGTACTTC.

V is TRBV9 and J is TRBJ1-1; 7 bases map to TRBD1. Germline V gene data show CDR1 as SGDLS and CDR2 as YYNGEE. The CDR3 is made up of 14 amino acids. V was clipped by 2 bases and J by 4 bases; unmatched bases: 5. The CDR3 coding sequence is TGTGCCAGCAGCGTCTCGGGACAGTCCACTGAAGCTTTCTTT. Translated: CASSVSGQSTEAFF.

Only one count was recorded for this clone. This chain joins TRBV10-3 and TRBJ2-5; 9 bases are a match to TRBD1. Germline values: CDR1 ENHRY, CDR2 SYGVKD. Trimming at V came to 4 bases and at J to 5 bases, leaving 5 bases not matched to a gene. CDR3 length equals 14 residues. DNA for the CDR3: TGTGCCATCAGTGTGCGTGGACAGGGGGAGACCCAGTACTTC. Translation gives CAISVRGQGETQYF.

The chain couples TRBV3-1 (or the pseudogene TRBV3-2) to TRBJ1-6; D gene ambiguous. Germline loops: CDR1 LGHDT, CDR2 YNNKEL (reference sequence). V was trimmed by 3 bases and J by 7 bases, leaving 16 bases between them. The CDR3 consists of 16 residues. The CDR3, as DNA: TGTGCCAGCAGCCAGAGGACCACGGGCGGGAATTCACCCCTCCACTTT. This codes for CASSQRTTGGNSPLHF.

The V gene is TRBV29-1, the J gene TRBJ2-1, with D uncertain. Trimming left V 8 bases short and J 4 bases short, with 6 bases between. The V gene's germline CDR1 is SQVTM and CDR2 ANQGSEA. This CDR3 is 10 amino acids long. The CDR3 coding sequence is TGCAGCTCCCGGTACAATGAGCAGTTCTTC. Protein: CSSRYNEQFF.

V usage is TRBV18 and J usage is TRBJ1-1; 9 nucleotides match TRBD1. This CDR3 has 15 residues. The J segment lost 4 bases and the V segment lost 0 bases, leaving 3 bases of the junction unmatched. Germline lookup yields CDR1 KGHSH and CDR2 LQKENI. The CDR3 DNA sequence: TGTGCCAGCTCACCACCGGACAGGGGTATCACTGAAGCTTTCTTT. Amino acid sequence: CASSPPDRGITEAFF.

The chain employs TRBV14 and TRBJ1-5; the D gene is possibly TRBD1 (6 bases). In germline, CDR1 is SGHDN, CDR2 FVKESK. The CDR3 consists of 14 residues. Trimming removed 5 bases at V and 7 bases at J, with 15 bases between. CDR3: CASSIQGQGQPQHF. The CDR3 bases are TGTGCCAGCAGCATTCAGGGGCAGGGGCAGCCCCAGCATTTT.

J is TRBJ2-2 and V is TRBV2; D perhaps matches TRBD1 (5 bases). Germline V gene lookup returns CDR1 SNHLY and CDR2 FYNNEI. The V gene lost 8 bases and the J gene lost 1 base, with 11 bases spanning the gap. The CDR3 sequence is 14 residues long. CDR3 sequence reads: CASGLGQNTGELFF. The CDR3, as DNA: TGTGCCAGCGGTCTAGGACAGAACACCGGGGAGCTGTTTTTT.

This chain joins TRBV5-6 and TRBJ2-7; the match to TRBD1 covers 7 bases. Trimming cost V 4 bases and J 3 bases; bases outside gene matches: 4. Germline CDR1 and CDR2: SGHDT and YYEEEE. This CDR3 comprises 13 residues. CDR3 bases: TGTGCCAGCAGCCTGACAGGGCTCTACGAGCAGTACTTC. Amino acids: CASSLTGLYEQYF.

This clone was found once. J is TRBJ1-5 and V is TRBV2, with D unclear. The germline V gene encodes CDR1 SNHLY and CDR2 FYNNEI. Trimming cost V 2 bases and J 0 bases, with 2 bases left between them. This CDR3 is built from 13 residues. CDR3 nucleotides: TGTGCCAGCAGTGAACATAGCAATCAGCCCCAGCATTTT. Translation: CASSEHSNQPQHF.

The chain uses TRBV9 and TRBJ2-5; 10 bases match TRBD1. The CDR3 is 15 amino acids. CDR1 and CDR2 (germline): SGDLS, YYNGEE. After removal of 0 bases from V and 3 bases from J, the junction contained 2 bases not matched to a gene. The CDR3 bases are TGTGCCAGCAGCGTAGCGGGACAGGGGAAAGAGACCCAGTACTTC. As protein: CASSVAGQGKETQYF.